This entry features one TCR beta chain sequence. Antigen specificity is unknown. Germline V lookup: CDR1 SNHLY, CDR2 FYNNEI. With V trimmed by 5 bases and J by 4 bases, 6 bases remained unmatched. The CDR3 runs to 15 residues. The entry originates in a study of siplizumab effects on memory and regulatory T cells. Every sample had approximately 100,000 of its TCR templates assayed. TCRdb's table, derived via immunoSEQ multiplex PCR, lists solely in-frame clones and lacks some. The sample includes 90,000 to 110,000 clones, just over 90% of them seen just once. Findings and caveats of the study: With siplizumab, Treg-derived clones averaged about 69% of mappable alloreactive CD4+ clones, versus 25% to 30% in controls.

The chain employs TRBV2 and TRBJ1-5, with TRBD1 identical over 9 bases. What was sequenced was Tregs sorted from blood. The receptor comes from a human donor in good health. Here the CDR3 reads CASSRRDRVNQPQHF. The DNA for the CDR3 is TGTGCCAGCAGTCGCCGGGACAGGGTAAATCAGCCCCAGCATTTT.